The rows below give T cell receptor beta chains drawn from one sample of a study of blood T cell repertoires in COVID-19. Some clones are missing from TCRdb's copy, which holds only in-frame ones; the method was immunoSEQ multiplex PCR. Here the sample spans 65,000 to 85,000 clones, 80% to 90% being singletons. What was sequenced was peripheral blood. These receptors came from a man aged 50-59 years with acute or convalescent COVID-19. Both conserved end residues are part of each CDR3. Each record gives: V gene, J gene, CDR3 protein.

>TRBV7-2|TRBJ1-1
CASSLVAGGMNTEAFF
>TRBV28|TRBJ1-2
CASSPPGSQTAYGYTF
>TRBV18|TRBJ2-1
CASSRTSGRGNEQFF
>TRBV24-1|TRBJ2-6
CATSDYRDTGANVLTF
>TRBV6-6|TRBJ1-5
CASSNVAERSRQPQHF
>TRBV3-1/TRBV3-2|TRBJ1-2
CASSQVFYQGLGGYTF
>TRBV4-1|TRBJ1-4
CASSQIDRGIGNEKLFF
>TRBV20-1|TRBJ2-6
CSASLPGANVLTF
>TRBV5-1|TRBJ2-1
CASSPLSNEQFF
>TRBV10-3|TRBJ1-2
CAIRQGQGDYGYTF
>TRBV25-1|TRBJ2-5
CASSHRVYQETQYF
>TRBV5-6|TRBJ1-3
CASSLYSGNTIYF
>TRBV4-3|TRBJ2-1
CASSQEGGINEQFF
>TRBV7-2|TRBJ2-1
CASTEPGFFYNEQFF
>TRBV18|TRBJ1-2
CASSPYRGYYGYTF
>TRBV25-1|TRBJ2-3
CASTTLADSTDTQYF
>TRBV24-1|TRBJ1-4
CATSDSTPEGEKLFF
>TRBV5-6|TRBJ1-5
CASSFGVSNQPQHF
>TRBV30|TRBJ1-6
CAWREGSPNSPLHF
>TRBV24-1|TRBJ2-2
CATSLAVTGELFF
>TRBV19|TRBJ2-5
CASSPWDRGEETQYF
>TRBV18|TRBJ2-7
CASSPETYEQYF
>TRBV28|TRBJ2-1
CASSLSSGGFYNEQFF
>TRBV6-5|TRBJ1-1
CASSYTANTEAFF
>TRBV3-1/TRBV3-2|TRBJ1-1
CASSHHLGIGTGKTEAFF
>TRBV19|TRBJ1-1
CASSSDRENTEAFF
>TRBV28|TRBJ2-7
CASSPDRRYEQYF
>TRBV7-7|TRBJ2-1
CASSLAAGSYNEQFF
>TRBV15|TRBJ2-5
CATSRAGYGQETQYF
>TRBV7-3|TRBJ1-1
CASSLRAGGTVNTEAFF
>TRBV5-1|TRBJ2-5
CASSLVQGTSFGETQYF
>TRBV18|TRBJ1-6
CASSPLAGERNNSPLHF
>TRBV6-1|TRBJ1-6
CASSDPGSPLHF
>TRBV19|TRBJ1-1
CASSIRTGVNTEAFF
>TRBV19|TRBJ1-6
CASKTANLNSPLHF
>TRBV24-1|TRBJ1-2
CATSDPGQVRGYTF
>TRBV6-5|TRBJ2-1
CASSYVDSAYNEQFF
>TRBV7-2|TRBJ2-3
CASGTSGNTDTQYF
>TRBV6-6|TRBJ1-4
CASSYSRSGGYEKLFF
>TRBV7-3|TRBJ2-1
CASSLTGPGLNNEQFF
>TRBV19|TRBJ2-1
CASSITSGRAVSYNEQFF
>TRBV6-2/TRBV6-3|TRBJ2-4
CASSLSGRANIQYF
>TRBV6-2/TRBV6-3|TRBJ1-5
CASSYEGASNQPQHF